These 10 T cell receptor beta chains originate from one sample sequenced in a study of blood T cell repertoires in COVID-19. Profiling relied on immunoSEQ multiplex PCR, and the TCRdb table lists in-frame clones only, not all of them. The data hold about 98,000 clones, with around 85% observed a single time. The sample taken for sequencing was peripheral blood. Receptors were obtained from a woman of 80 years or more with acute or convalescent COVID-19.

This chain links TRBV14 with TRBJ2-3; tentative D call: TRBD1 (7 bases). Germline V CDR1 and CDR2: SGHDN, FVKESK. The CDR3 has 16 amino acids. Between the trimmed V and J ends, which lost 0 bases and 3 bases, there was a span of 13 bases. The CDR3 region has the DNA TGTGCCAGCAGCCAAGATGTGACAGGGAGGACAGATACGCAGTATTTT. This encodes CASSQDVTGRTDTQYF.

The V and J genes are TRBV11-2 and TRBJ2-1; 13 nucleotides agree with TRBD2. Unmatched junction bases numbered 17, after V lost 6 bases and J lost 9 bases. CDR3 length: 18 amino acids. Germline V gene data show CDR1 as SGHAT and CDR2 as FQNNGV. In DNA, the CDR3 is TGTGCCAGCAGGCCCACTAGCGGGGGGGCCCTTGGTCCCCCTGAGCAGTTCTTC. It is translated as CASRPTSGGALGPPEQFF.

The CDR3 region is CASSLQGLNSPLHF. The CDR3 nucleotides are TGTGCCAGCAGCCTACAGGGTTTAAATTCACCCCTCCACTTT. V is TRBV28 and J is TRBJ1-6, with a weak D call TRBD1 (6 bases). The CDR3 is 14 amino acids. V lost 6 bases to trimming and J lost 7 bases, with 13 bases between them. Looked up from germline, CDR1 is MDHEN and CDR2 is SYDVKM.

The gene calls are TRBV7-9 and TRBJ2-3; a weak D match, TRBD1 (5 bases). V was clipped by 4 bases and J by 6 bases, with 14 bases between them. Germline CDR1 reads SEHNR; CDR2 reads FQNEAQ (reference sequence). This CDR3 is built from 14 residues. The CDR3 DNA is TGTGCCAGCAGCTCCATGGACATGGTTGATACGCAGTATTTT. Translation: CASSSMDMVDTQYF.

The chain recombines TRBV16 with TRBJ1-1, with 7 bases that match TRBD1. The CDR3 sequence is 14 residues long. Germline lookup yields CDR1 KGHSY and CDR2 FQNENV. Trimming took 2 bases from V and 4 from J; bases not matched to a gene: 4. CDR3 bases: TGTGCCAGCAGCCAAACAGGGGTTGGCACTGAAGCTTTCTTT. This codes for CASSQTGVGTEAFF.

J is TRBJ2-2 and V is TRBV5-8, with 7 positions matching TRBD2. CDR3 length: 14 amino acids. J lost 6 bases, V lost 4 bases, and 6 bases had no gene match. Germline V gene sequence: CDR1 SGHTS, CDR2 YDEGEE. CDR3 region: CASSPFTSAGELFF. For the CDR3, the DNA is TGTGCCAGCAGCCCTTTCACTAGCGCCGGGGAGCTGTTTTTT.

The chain combines TRBV6-4 with TRBJ1-2; D gene uncertain. The CDR3 runs 14 residues. V gave up 4 bases and J gave up 7 bases, with 16 bases separating them. Germline V CDR1 and CDR2: MRHNA, SNTAGT. CDR3 DNA: TGTGCCAGCAGTGTCGTTCGGGGTCGAGGTGGCTACACCTTC. This encodes CASSVVRGRGGYTF.

This chain joins TRBV11-2 and TRBJ2-2; 11 positions match TRBD2. The germline V gene has CDR1 SGHAT and CDR2 FQNNGV. This CDR3 spans 15 amino acids. J was trimmed by 7 bases and V by 6 bases; bases with no gene match: 7. This CDR3 is CASRRPGLAGGELFF. CDR3 sequence (DNA): TGTGCCAGCAGGCGTCCCGGACTAGCGGGCGGGGAGCTGTTTTTT.

The chain employs TRBV6-4 and TRBJ1-2; D possibly corresponds to TRBD1 (6 bases). CDR1 and CDR2 from the germline V gene are MRHNA and SNTAGT. The CDR3 spans 12 residues. V was shortened by 3 bases and J by 5 bases, with 7 bases between the two germline ends. The CDR3 bases are TGTGCCAGCAGTGAAACAGGGTATGGCTACACCTTC. Encoded protein: CASSETGYGYTF.

This chain links TRBV5-4 with TRBJ1-4; 8 nucleotides match TRBD1. V was clipped by 4 bases and J by 5 bases; unmatched bases: 4. Germline values: CDR1 SGHNT, CDR2 YYREEE (reference sequence). The CDR3 has 14 amino acids. The CDR3 reads CASSLTGGNEKLFF. The CDR3 DNA is TGTGCCAGCAGCCTTACAGGGGGGAATGAAAAACTGTTTTTT.